The 2 T cell receptor beta chains given below trace back to one sample, sequenced in a study of cytomegalovirus exposure and HLA in healthy donors. PCR involved 60 Vbeta and 13 Jbeta primers. Assay used: immunoSEQ multiplex PCR; TCRdb lists only in-frame clones, some missing. The sample lists approximately 140,000 clones, around 75% occurring once. The sample consisted of PBMCs. The receptors were sampled from a human donor in good health.

The chain links TRBV5-1 to TRBJ2-1, with 8 bases that match TRBD1. CDR1 is SGHRS and CDR2 is YFSETQ in the germline V gene. This CDR3 is built from 13 residues. V shed 4 bases and J 9 bases; nucleotides not matched to a gene: 6. DNA of the CDR3: TGCGCCAGCAGCATCTGGACAGGGCGTGAGCAGTTCTTC. Translated, it gives CASSIWTGREQFF.

V usage is TRBV6-1 and J usage is TRBJ1-2; D is uncertain. The ends were cut back, 0 bases at V and 7 bases at J, with 12 bases in the middle. The CDR3 is made up of 14 amino acids. Germline CDR1 and CDR2: MNHNS and SASEGT. The CDR3 DNA reads TGTGCCAGCAGTGAAGCGCTAGTTGGGTCTGGCTACACCTTC. Its translation is CASSEALVGSGYTF.